This T cell receptor (beta chain) was identified during a study of blood T cell repertoires in COVID-19. Study as a whole: Spain, Italy and the United States supplied samples that represented acute and convalescent COVID-19.

TCRdb's table, derived via immunoSEQ multiplex PCR, lists solely in-frame clones and lacks some. Of roughly 230,000 clones listed, roughly 84% are singletons. Researchers sorted participants into cohorts using their self-reported clinical history. The germline V gene encodes CDR1 SGHRS and CDR2 YFSETQ. Trimming took 3 bases from V and 0 from J, leaving 7 bases between them. CDR3 length: 14 amino acids. The source material was PBMCs or T cells enriched from blood (not recorded which). The source is a middle-aged man who had recovered from COVID-19. V and J are TRBV5-1 and TRBJ2-1, with D unresolved. As DNA, the CDR3 is TGCGCCAGCAGCTCTATATACTCCTACAATGAGCAGTTCTTC. Translating gives CASSSIYSYNEQFF.